The T cell receptor beta chain described here comes from a study of blood T cell repertoires in COVID-19. Study-level information: PBMCs, B-cell-depleted T cells, or T cells provided the cDNA or gDNA that made up the material.

Membership in each cohort depended on participant-reported clinical history. Produced via immunoSEQ multiplex PCR; TCRdb's table is partial and in-frame only. Among some 170,000 clones listed, 65% to 90% were seen once. The receptor was derived from a man between 50 and 59 years old who had recovered from COVID-19. Sequencing was performed on PBMCs or T cells enriched from blood (not recorded which).

CDR3 residues: CASNYDRLNEKLFF. The CDR3 DNA reads as TGTGCCAGCAATTATGACAGGCTGAATGAAAAACTGTTTTTT. The gene calls are TRBV28 and TRBJ1-4; TRBD1 is a possible D gene (6 bases). CDR3 length: 14 amino acids. Germline V lookup: CDR1 MDHEN, CDR2 SYDVKM. V gave up 7 bases and J gave up 5 bases, with 14 bases separating them.